Each of the 13 T cell receptor beta chains below was sequenced from the same sample in a study of control samples from healthy donors and cancer patients. Method: immunoSEQ multiplex PCR; TCRdb's copy keeps in-frame clones and lacks some. The table has roughly 100,000 clones, around nine tenths seen once. The sample consisted of PBMCs. These receptors came from a man aged 60 to 69 with lung cancer.

V gene TRBV30 combines with J gene TRBJ2-7; D is perhaps TRBD1 or TRBD2 (6 bases each). The CDR3 has 15 residues. Germline V gives CDR1 GTSNPN, CDR2 SVGIG (reference sequence). Trimming cost V 3 bases and J 0 bases, with 15 bases left between them. The chain's CDR3 is CAWRAGGAASYEQYF. CDR3 nucleotide sequence: TGTGCCTGGAGGGCCGGGGGCGCAGCCTCCTACGAGCAGTACTTC.

J is TRBJ2-3 and V is TRBV6-5, with 9 bases lining up with TRBD1. The trim removed 4 bases at V and 4 bases at J, leaving 9 bases unmatched. Germline assignment: CDR1 MNHEY and CDR2 SVGAGI. This CDR3 has 16 amino acids. The CDR3 reads CASSLTGTGKSDTQYF. CDR3 bases: TGTGCCAGCAGTTTGACCGGGACAGGGAAGTCAGATACGCAGTATTTT.

The chain joins TRBV6-4 to TRBJ2-3, with 7 bases aligning to TRBD1. V lost 4 bases to trimming and J lost 4 bases; unmatched junction nucleotides: 5. Germline CDR1 and CDR2: MRHNA and SNTAGT. The CDR3 sequence is 14 residues long. The CDR3 DNA reads as TGTGCCAGCAGTGGAGCAGGGGGACCAGATACGCAGTATTTT. It translates to CASSGAGGPDTQYF.

The chain has TRBV5-4 and TRBJ1-2, with D hard to call. The germline CDR1 and CDR2 sequences are SGHNT and YYREEE (reference sequence). This CDR3 contains 13 residues. With 1 base removed from V and 2 bases from J, the gap between germline ends came to 6 bases. The CDR3 nucleotides read TGTGCCAGCAGCTTGAGGCTGAACTATGGCTACACCTTC. It is translated as CASSLRLNYGYTF.

The chain recombines TRBV5-1 with TRBJ1-2, with D perhaps matching TRBD1 (6 bases). The V end lost 4 bases, the J end lost 6 bases, and 19 bases lay between the germline ends. The CDR3 consists of 15 residues. Germline loops: CDR1 SGHRS, CDR2 YFSETQ. The DNA of the CDR3 is TGCGCCAGCAGCGGGACACTACAAGGCTCCGATGGCTACACCTTC. The encoded protein is CASSGTLQGSDGYTF.

V usage is TRBV7-2 and J usage is TRBJ1-6; 7 bases map to TRBD1. In germline, CDR1 is SGHTA, CDR2 FQGNSA. V gave up 0 bases and J gave up 11 bases; unmatched junction bases: 13. The CDR3 runs to 17 residues. CDR3 DNA: TGTGCCAGCAGCTTAGCAAATAACAGGGGAGGATATGCACCCCTCCACTTT. Its translation: CASSLANNRGGYAPLHF.

This clone came up once. The V call is TRBV4-1, the J call TRBJ1-2; weak D call: TRBD1 (5 bases). The germline V gene has CDR1 MGHRA and CDR2 YSYEKL. The CDR3 is 15 residues long. Deletions cut 3 bases from V and 7 bases from J, with 18 bases between. The CDR3 protein is CASSQRDLGLGGYTF. The CDR3 coding sequence is TGCGCCAGCAGCCAGCGGGACCTAGGTCTAGGTGGCTACACCTTC.

This sequence joins TRBV5-6 and TRBJ1-1; the D is unclear. Between the trimmed V and J ends, which lost 2 bases and 2 bases, there was a span of 10 bases. The CDR3 contains 14 residues. CDR1 and CDR2 (germline): SGHDT, YYEEEE. CDR3 in amino acids: CASSLGLFNTEAFF. The CDR3 region has the DNA TGTGCCAGCAGCTTAGGACTCTTCAACACTGAAGCTTTCTTT.

The J gene is TRBJ1-4, the V gene TRBV24-1; unclear D gene. Germline lookup yields CDR1 KGHDR and CDR2 SFDVKD. Deletions cut 4 bases from V and 7 bases from J, with 12 bases between. This CDR3 comprises 14 residues. The CDR3 coding sequence is TGTGCCACCAGTGAAAGGGATGGCAGTGAAAAACTGTTTTTT. It codes for CATSERDGSEKLFF.

The rearrangement links TRBV4-2 to TRBJ2-1, with 9 bases that match TRBD2. After removal of 5 bases from V and 3 bases from J, the junction contained 2 bases not matched to a gene. This CDR3 comprises 14 residues. Germline V lookup: CDR1 LGHNA, CDR2 YNFKEQ. For the CDR3, the DNA is TGTGCCAGCAGCGCGGGGGGGCTCTACAATGAGCAGTTCTTC. Translating it yields CASSAGGLYNEQFF.

The chain combines TRBV10-3 with TRBJ1-1; 7 positions match TRBD1. Germline V gene data show CDR1 as ENHRY and CDR2 as SYGVKD. This CDR3 has 15 residues. J gave up 1 base and V 0 bases, and 2 bases lay outside the gene matches. CDR3 protein: CAISESGQQNTEAFF. In DNA, the CDR3 is TGTGCCATCAGTGAGTCGGGACAGCAGAACACTGAAGCTTTCTTT.

The V and J genes are TRBV6-6 and TRBJ2-2; D gene unclear. This CDR3 spans 12 amino acids. Trimming stripped 4 bases from V and 3 bases from J, with 3 bases between. Germline loops: CDR1 MNHNY, CDR2 SVGAGI (reference sequence). The CDR3 nucleotides read TGTGCCAGCAGTTTCTACACCGGGGAGCTGTTTTTT. It is translated as CASSFYTGELFF.

The gene calls are TRBV7-9 and TRBJ1-4; D perhaps matches TRBD1 (6 bases). Germline-derived CDR1 and CDR2 are SEHNR and FQNEAQ (reference sequence). This CDR3 comprises 13 residues. Trimming took off 4 bases at V and 5 bases at J, with 8 bases between the two ends. CDR3 coding DNA: TGTGCCAGCAGCTACGGACAGAATGAAAAACTGTTTTTT. Translation gives CASSYGQNEKLFF.